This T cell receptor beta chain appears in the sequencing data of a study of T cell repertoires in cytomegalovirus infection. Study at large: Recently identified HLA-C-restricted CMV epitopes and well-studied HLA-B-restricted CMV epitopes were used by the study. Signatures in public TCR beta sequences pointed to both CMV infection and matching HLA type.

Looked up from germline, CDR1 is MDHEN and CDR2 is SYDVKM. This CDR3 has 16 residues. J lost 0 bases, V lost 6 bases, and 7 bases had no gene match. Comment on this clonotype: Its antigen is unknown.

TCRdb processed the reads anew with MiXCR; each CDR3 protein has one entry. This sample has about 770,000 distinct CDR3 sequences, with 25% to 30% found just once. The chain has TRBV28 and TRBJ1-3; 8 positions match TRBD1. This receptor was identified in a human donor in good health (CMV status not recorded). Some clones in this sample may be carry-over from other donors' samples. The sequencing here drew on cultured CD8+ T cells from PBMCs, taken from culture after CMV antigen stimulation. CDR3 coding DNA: TGTGCCAGCAGGCCGGACAGGGCATTCTCTGGAAACACCATATATTTT. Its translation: CASRPDRAFSGNTIYF.